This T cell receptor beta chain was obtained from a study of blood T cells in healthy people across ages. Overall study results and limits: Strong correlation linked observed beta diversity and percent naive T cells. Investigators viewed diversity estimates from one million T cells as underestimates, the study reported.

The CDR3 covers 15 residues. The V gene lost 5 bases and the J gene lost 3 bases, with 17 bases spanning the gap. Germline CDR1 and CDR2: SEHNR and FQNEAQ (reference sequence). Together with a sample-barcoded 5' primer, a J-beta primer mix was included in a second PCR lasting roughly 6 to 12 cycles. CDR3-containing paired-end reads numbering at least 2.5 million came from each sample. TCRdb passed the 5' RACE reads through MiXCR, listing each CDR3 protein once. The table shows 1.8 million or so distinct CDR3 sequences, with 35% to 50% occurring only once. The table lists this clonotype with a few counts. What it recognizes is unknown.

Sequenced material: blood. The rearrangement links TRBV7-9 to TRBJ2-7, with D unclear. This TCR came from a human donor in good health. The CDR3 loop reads CASSTGRLTGYEQYF. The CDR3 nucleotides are TGTGCCAGCAGCACCGGACGGCTCACCGGCTACGAGCAGTACTTC.